A selection of T cell receptor beta chains follows, all from one sample in a study of cytomegalovirus exposure and HLA in healthy donors. Profiled with immunoSEQ multiplex PCR; TCRdb holds only in-frame clones, not every one. The repertoire has about 90,000 clones, 65% to 80% of them found once; the top ten carry around 15%. What was sequenced was PBMCs. The receptors were gathered from a woman between 18 and 29 years old in good health and CMV-seropositive. Each CDR3 is given with its conserved first and last residue. D genes are given only for firm matches. Where a row states a size, it is once, few, many or the class of an expanded clone; other rows omit it.

>16|.|TRBV6-5|TRBJ2-3|.
TGTGCCAGCAGTTACTCGGAGGTAGCGGTGACAGATACGCAGTATTTT
CASSYSEVAVTDTQYF
>12|once|TRBV5-4|TRBJ2-1|.
TGTGCCAGCAGCTTGGCCGTCAATGAGCAGTTCTTC
CASSLAVNEQFF
>17|.|TRBV7-6|TRBJ2-2|.
TGTGCCAGCAGCTTAGTGACCGAGGGTTCACGTACCGGGGAGCTGTTTTTT
CASSLVTEGSRTGELFF
>19|.|TRBV7-8|TRBJ2-3|TRBD2
TGTGCCAGCAGCCTACCGGGACTAGCGGGGGGGCTGAGAGCAGATACGCAGTATTTT
CASSLPGLAGGLRADTQYF
>14|.|TRBV28|TRBJ1-5|.
TGTGCCAGCACGACACGAGCCAATAATCAGCCCCAGCATTTT
CASTTRANNQPQHF
>16|.|TRBV5-3|TRBJ2-2|TRBD2
TGTGCCAGAAACTTCGGCGGGGGGAAGGGGGGCGGGGAGCTGTTTTTT
CARNFGGGKGGGELFF
>18|.|TRBV7-2|TRBJ2-4|TRBD2
TGTGCCAGCAGGCTTACAGCGGGAGACTCTAAAGCCAAAAACATTCAGTACTTC
CASRLTAGDSKAKNIQYF
>15|.|TRBV6-1|TRBJ2-7|TRBD2
TGTGCCAGCACCCCGACTAGCGGGAGAAGCTACGAGCAGTACTTC
CASTPTSGRSYEQYF
>16|.|TRBV13|TRBJ2-7|TRBD2
TGTGCCAGCAGCTTAGTGTCTAGCGGGTGGCGATACGAGCAGTACTTC
CASSLVSSGWRYEQYF
>17|few|TRBV11-1|TRBJ2-3|TRBD2
TGTGCCAGCAGCCCCGGAGGACTAGCGGGAAGCACAGATACGCAGTATTTT
CASSPGGLAGSTDTQYF
>16|.|TRBV2|TRBJ2-4|TRBD1
TGTGCCAGCAGTGAAGGGACAGGGAGAGCCAAAAACATTCAGTACTTC
CASSEGTGRAKNIQYF
>15|.|TRBV5-1|TRBJ1-5|.
TGCGCCAGCAGCTTTGAGGGAGGGACGCATCAGCCCCAGCATTTT
CASSFEGGTHQPQHF
>13|few|TRBV2|TRBJ2-3|.
TGTGCCAGCAGCGAGGCAGCGGGTGGTACGCAGTATTTT
CASSEAAGGTQYF
>14|.|TRBV19|TRBJ1-5|.
TGTGCCAGTAGTATTAGGACTGTAGGTCAGCCCCAGCATTTT
CASSIRTVGQPQHF
>16|.|TRBV4-2|TRBJ2-7|TRBD1
TGTGCCAGCAGCCAATCCCGACAGGGGGCTCTCAACGAGCAGTACTTC
CASSQSRQGALNEQYF
>18|.|TRBV9|TRBJ2-1|.
TGTGCCAGCAGCCCCAGGTCGGGAACTAATGGGATCTACAATGAGCAGTTCTTC
CASSPRSGTNGIYNEQFF
>13|.|TRBV2|TRBJ2-7|TRBD1
TGTGCCAGCAGTGTCGACAGGGAAACCGAGCAGTACTTC
CASSVDRETEQYF
>15|few|TRBV6-1|TRBJ2-3|TRBD2
TGTGCCAGCAGTGAAACTAGCGGGGGGGCAGATACGCAGTATTTT
CASSETSGGADTQYF
>16|.|TRBV5-1|TRBJ2-1|TRBD2
TGCGCCAGCAGCCACGGGACTAGCGGGGGGTACGATGAGCAGTTCTTC
CASSHGTSGGYDEQFF
>15|.|TRBV30|TRBJ2-1|TRBD2
TGTGCCTGGAGTGTTCCGAGCGGGAACGTCTATGAGCAGTTCTTC
CAWSVPSGNVYEQFF
>11|few|TRBV29-1|TRBJ2-3|.
TGCAGCGTTGACAGGGCAGATACGCAGTATTTT
CSVDRADTQYF
>17|.|TRBV5-1|TRBJ2-2|.
TGCGCCAGCAGCTTGTATCTAGACAGACCGAACACCGGGGAGCTGTTTTTT
CASSLYLDRPNTGELFF
>14|.|TRBV6-5|TRBJ1-3|.
TGTGCCAGCAGTTACCGCCGGCCAGGCTACACCATATATTTT
CASSYRRPGYTIYF
>15|.|TRBV6-4|TRBJ2-1|TRBD2
TGTGCCAGCAGTGAGCGGGGGAGTACCTACAATGAGCAGTTCTTC
CASSERGSTYNEQFF
>15|.|TRBV5-4|TRBJ2-5|TRBD1
TGTGCCAGCAGCCCAGGGGGTAGCGTTCAGGAGACCCAGTACTTC
CASSPGGSVQETQYF
>15|.|TRBV28|TRBJ2-7|.
TGTGCCAGCAGTACCTCGGCAGGGATACTGGGGGAGCAGTACTTC
CASSTSAGILGEQYF
>18|few|TRBV5-4|TRBJ2-7|TRBD2
TGTGCCAGCAGCTTTGGAGTCTGGGAGGCTAGCGGCCTTCGGGAGCAGTACTTC
CASSFGVWEASGLREQYF
>15|few|TRBV19|TRBJ2-1|TRBD2
TGTGCCAGTAGTATGCTAGCGGGAGGGCCGAATGAGCAGTTCTTC
CASSMLAGGPNEQFF
>15|.|TRBV6-6|TRBJ2-1|TRBD2
TGTGCCAGCAGTCCCCTCGCGGGAGGGCCCTATGAGCAGTTCTTC
CASSPLAGGPYEQFF
>14|.|TRBV5-6|TRBJ2-1|TRBD2
TGTGCCAGCAGCCAGGGACTAGCGGGTCAGGAGCAGTTCTTC
CASSQGLAGQEQFF
>15|few|TRBV19|TRBJ2-7|TRBD2
TGTGCCAGTAGTCAGGCGGCGGGGGGCCCCTACGAGCAGTACTTC
CASSQAAGGPYEQYF
>14|.|TRBV5-4|TRBJ2-7|TRBD1
TGTGCCAGCAGCAGCGCGGACAGGGTCTACGAGCAGTACTTC
CASSSADRVYEQYF
>15|.|TRBV28|TRBJ1-2|.
TGTGCCAGCAGTAGAGAGGCAGGGACATTGGGTGGCTACACCTTC
CASSREAGTLGGYTF
>15|.|TRBV7-6|TRBJ2-5|TRBD2
TGTGCCAGCAGCTTAGCTAGCGGGGGGCAGAAGACCCAGTACTTC
CASSLASGGQKTQYF
>15|.|TRBV19|TRBJ2-7|TRBD2
TGTGCCAGTAGTCAAGGACTAGCGGGACCTGGCGAGCAGTACTTC
CASSQGLAGPGEQYF
>16|once|TRBV15|TRBJ1-1|TRBD1
TGTGCCACCAGCAGAGGAAAAAACAGGGGGCGAACTGAAGCTTTCTTT
CATSRGKNRGRTEAFF
>13|.|TRBV6-5|TRBJ1-2|.
TGTGCCAGCAGCCCCAACAGTGCTTGGGGCTACACCTTC
CASSPNSAWGYTF
>14|.|TRBV19|TRBJ1-4|TRBD1
TGTGCCAGTAGTATAACAGGGGGCACTGAAAAACTGTTTTTT
CASSITGGTEKLFF
>14|.|TRBV5-6|TRBJ1-1|TRBD1
TGTGCCAGCAGCCTCCGACAGGGGTTCACTGAAGCTTTCTTT
CASSLRQGFTEAFF
>15|.|TRBV27|TRBJ2-1|.
TGTGCCAGCAGCCCCCGGCGGCTAAAAGACAATGAGCAGTTCTTC
CASSPRRLKDNEQFF
>15|few|TRBV6-1|TRBJ2-7|.
TGTGCCAGCAGTGAAACGACAGGTAGCTCCTACGAGCAGTACTTC
CASSETTGSSYEQYF
>12|.|TRBV4-2|TRBJ1-2|.
TGTGCCAGCTCGACAGTGAACTATGGCTACACCTTC
CASSTVNYGYTF
>16|.|TRBV2|TRBJ2-7|TRBD2
TGTGCCAGCAGTCGGCTAGCGGGAGACGTAAGGTACGAGCAGTACTTC
CASSRLAGDVRYEQYF
>17|once|TRBV14|TRBJ2-7|.
TGTGCCAGCAGCCAAGGGATTAGGATGGGGGCCACCTACGAGCAGTACTTC
CASSQGIRMGATYEQYF